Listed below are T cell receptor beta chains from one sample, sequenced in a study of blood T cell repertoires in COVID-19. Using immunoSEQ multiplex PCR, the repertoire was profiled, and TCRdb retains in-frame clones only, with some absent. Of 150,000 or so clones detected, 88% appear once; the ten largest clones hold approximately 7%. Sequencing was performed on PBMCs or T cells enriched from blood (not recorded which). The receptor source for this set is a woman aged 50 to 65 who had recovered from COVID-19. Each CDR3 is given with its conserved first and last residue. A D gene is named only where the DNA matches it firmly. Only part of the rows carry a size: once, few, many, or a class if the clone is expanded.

CASSSDRAFGYTF,TGTGCCAGCTCATCCGACAGGGCATTTGGCTACACCTTC,TRBV18,TRBD1,-,TRBJ1-2
CSVGDKGWQETQYF,TGCAGCGTTGGGGACAAAGGGTGGCAAGAGACCCAGTACTTC,TRBV29-1,-,few,TRBJ2-5
CASSILAGGSTDTQYF,TGTGCCAGCAGCATACTAGCGGGGGGGAGCACAGATACGCAGTATTTT,TRBV11-3,TRBD2,-,TRBJ2-3
CASSLGLAGGTDTQYF,TGTGCCAGCAGCTTGGGACTAGCGGGGGGCACAGATACGCAGTATTTT,TRBV5-4,TRBD2,-,TRBJ2-3
CASSQGPQNSGGGETQYF,TGCGCCAGCAGCCAAGGGCCCCAGAATAGCGGGGGCGGGGAGACCCAGTACTTC,TRBV4-3,TRBD2,-,TRBJ2-5
CASSYSIYGYEQYF,TGTGCCAGCAGTTACTCGATCTACGGGTACGAGCAGTACTTC,TRBV6-5,-,once,TRBJ2-7
CASSLWRGPSAGELFF,TGTGCCAGCAGCTTATGGAGGGGGCCCTCCGCCGGGGAGCTGTTTTTT,TRBV11-2,-,-,TRBJ2-2
CASSPWTDYGYTF,TGTGCCAGCAGTCCGTGGACAGACTATGGCTACACCTTC,TRBV25-1,-,-,TRBJ1-2
CASSWSKGTGELFF,TGTGCCAGCAGTTGGAGCAAGGGGACCGGGGAGCTGTTTTTT,TRBV27,-,once,TRBJ2-2
CASSVGERGSPLHF,TGTGCCAGCAGCGTAGGGGAACGGGGTTCACCCCTCCACTTT,TRBV9,-,few,TRBJ1-6
CASSVGPGHGYGYTF,TGTGCCAGCAGCGTAGGTCCGGGACATGGCTATGGCTACACCTTC,TRBV9,-,-,TRBJ1-2
CASSPLRQGTEAFF,TGTGCCAGCAGTCCCCTGAGACAGGGGACTGAAGCTTTCTTT,TRBV28,TRBD1,-,TRBJ1-1
CASSLSPAERSSYEQYF,TGTGCCAGCAGCTTGAGTCCGGCGGAAAGGAGCTCCTACGAGCAGTACTTC,TRBV7-2,-,-,TRBJ2-7
CATSAGTGGLEPQHF,TGTGCCACCAGTGCCGGGACAGGGGGCTTGGAGCCCCAGCATTTT,TRBV24-1,TRBD1,few,TRBJ1-5
CAWKKEGRYYGYTF,TGTGCCTGGAAAAAGGAGGGGCGGTACTATGGCTACACCTTC,TRBV30,-,few,TRBJ1-2